The clone carrying this T cell receptor beta chain was seen only a few times. V shed 7 bases, J shed 2 bases, and the junction held 10 bases outside the gene matches. Germline CDR1 and CDR2: DFQATT and SNEGSKA (reference sequence). This CDR3 has 14 residues. MiXCR was run by TCRdb on the RT-PCR reads, yielding one entry per CDR3 protein. This sample has 900,000 to 1,000,000 distinct CDR3 sequences, with roughly 18% found just once. The data originate from a study of patients and donors after allogeneic stem cell transplantation. The origin of this receptor is a human donor who was either an allogeneic HSCT recipient or a stem cell or donor lymphocyte infusion donor (not recorded which). It is not recorded whose cells these are; they may come from a transplant donor. This chain connects TRBV20-1 to TRBJ2-5, with 7 bases identical to TRBD2. Sequencing was carried out using blood, either unsorted or a sorted T cell fraction (not recorded which). The CDR3 nucleotides read TGCAGTGTCTTTCCCAGCGGGGTACAAGAGACCCAGTACTTC. Translated, it gives CSVFPSGVQETQYF.